This T cell receptor beta chain derives from a study of radiotherapy plus CTLA-4 blockade in lung cancer. The CDR3 sequence is 15 residues long. Trimming cost V 5 bases and J 3 bases, with 14 bases left between them. The V gene's germline CDR1 is MNHEY and CDR2 SMNVEV (reference sequence). Assay: immunoSEQ multiplex PCR; the TCRdb copy retains only in-frame clones and omits some. Of about 43,000 clones in the sample, 55% to 80% are singletons; the top ten hold around 25%. The source was peripheral blood, collected from a patient treated with radiotherapy plus ipilimumab. The chain couples TRBV27 to TRBJ2-1; D may be TRBD1 (5 bases). The receptor was derived from a human donor with non-small cell lung cancer who had a partial response to radiotherapy plus ipilimumab. CDR3 loop: CASSPTPGIYNEQFF. DNA for the CDR3: TGTGCCAGCAGTCCTACCCCAGGGATCTACAATGAGCAGTTCTTC.